This T cell receptor beta chain was identified during a study of blood T cell repertoires in COVID-19. At the level of the study: Acute and convalescent COVID-19 samples came from the United States, Italy and Spain. T cells, B-cell-depleted T cells, or PBMCs provided the cDNA or gDNA that served as material.

How the authors handled the data: The assay estimated nucleated cells by amplifying reference gene primers. Data came from immunoSEQ multiplex PCR; TCRdb stores just in-frame clones and leaves some out. That table supplies the V and J calls and clone size; D and trimming were determined from the DNA. This table has some 230,000 clones, roughly 84% appearing once. V was clipped by 2 bases and J by 6 bases; unmatched bases: 8. This CDR3 region has 16 residues. Looked up from germline, CDR1 is MNHEY and CDR2 is SVGAGI. Sequenced sample: peripheral blood. This chain joins TRBV6-5 and TRBJ2-1, with TRBD1 matching over 9 bases. The source is a woman between 50 and 59 years old with acute or convalescent COVID-19. The CDR3 DNA sequence: TGTGCCAGCAGTTACCGGGGACAGGGTTTCTCCAATGAGCAGTTCTTC. Protein sequence: CASSYRGQGFSNEQFF.